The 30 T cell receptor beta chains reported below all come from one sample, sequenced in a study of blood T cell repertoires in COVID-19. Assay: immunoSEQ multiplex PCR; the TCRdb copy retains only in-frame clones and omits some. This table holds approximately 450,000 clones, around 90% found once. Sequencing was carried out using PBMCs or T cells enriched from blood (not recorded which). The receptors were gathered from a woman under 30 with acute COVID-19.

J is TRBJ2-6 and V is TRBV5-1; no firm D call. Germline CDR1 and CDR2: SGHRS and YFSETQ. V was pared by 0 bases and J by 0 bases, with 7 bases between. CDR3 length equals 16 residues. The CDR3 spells CASSLAESSGANVLTF. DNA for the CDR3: TGCGCCAGCAGCTTGGCGGAGAGCTCTGGGGCCAACGTCCTGACTTTC.

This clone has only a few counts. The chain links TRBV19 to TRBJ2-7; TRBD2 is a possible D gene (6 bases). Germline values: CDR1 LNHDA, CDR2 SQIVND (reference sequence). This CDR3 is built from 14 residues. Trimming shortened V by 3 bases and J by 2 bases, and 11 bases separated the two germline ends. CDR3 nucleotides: TGTGCCAGTAGTATGGGGGGACTCGCCTACGAGCAGTACTTC. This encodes CASSMGGLAYEQYF.

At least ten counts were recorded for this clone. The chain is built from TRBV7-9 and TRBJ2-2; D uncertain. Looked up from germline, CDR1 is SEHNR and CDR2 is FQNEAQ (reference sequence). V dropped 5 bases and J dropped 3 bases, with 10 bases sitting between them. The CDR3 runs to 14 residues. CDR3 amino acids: CASSAHSDTGELFF. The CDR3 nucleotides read TGTGCCAGCAGCGCCCATTCGGACACCGGGGAGCTGTTTTTT.

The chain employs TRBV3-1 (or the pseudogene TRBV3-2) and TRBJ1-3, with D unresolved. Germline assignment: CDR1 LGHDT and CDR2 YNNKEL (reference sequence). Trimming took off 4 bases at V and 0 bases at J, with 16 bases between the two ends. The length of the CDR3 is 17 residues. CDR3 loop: CASSLGSAINSGNTIYF. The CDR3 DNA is TGTGCCAGCAGCCTCGGGTCCGCAATTAACTCTGGAAACACCATATATTTT.

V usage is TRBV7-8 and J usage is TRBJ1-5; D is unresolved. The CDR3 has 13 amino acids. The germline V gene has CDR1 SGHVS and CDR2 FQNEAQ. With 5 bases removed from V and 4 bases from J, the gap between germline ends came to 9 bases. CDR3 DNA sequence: TGTGCCAGCAGCCTACGGGAAAATCAGCCCCAGCATTTT. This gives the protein CASSLRENQPQHF.

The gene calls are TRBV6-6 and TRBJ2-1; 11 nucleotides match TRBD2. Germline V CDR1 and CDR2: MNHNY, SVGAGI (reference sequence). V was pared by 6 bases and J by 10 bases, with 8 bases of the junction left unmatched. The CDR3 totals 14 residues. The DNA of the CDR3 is TGTGCCAGCAGGACCGGGACTAGCGGAATAGAGCAGTTCTTC. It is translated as CASRTGTSGIEQFF.

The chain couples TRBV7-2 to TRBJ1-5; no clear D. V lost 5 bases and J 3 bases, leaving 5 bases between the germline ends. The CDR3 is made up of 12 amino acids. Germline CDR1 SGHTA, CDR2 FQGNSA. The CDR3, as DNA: TGTGCCAGCAGCCATTTCAATCAGCCCCAGCATTTT. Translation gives CASSHFNQPQHF.

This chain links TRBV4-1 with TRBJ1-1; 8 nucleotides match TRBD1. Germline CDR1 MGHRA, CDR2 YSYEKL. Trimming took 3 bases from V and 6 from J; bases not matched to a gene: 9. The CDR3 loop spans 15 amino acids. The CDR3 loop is CASSHDDRGNAEAFF. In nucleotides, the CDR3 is TGCGCCAGCAGCCATGATGACAGGGGTAACGCTGAAGCTTTCTTT.

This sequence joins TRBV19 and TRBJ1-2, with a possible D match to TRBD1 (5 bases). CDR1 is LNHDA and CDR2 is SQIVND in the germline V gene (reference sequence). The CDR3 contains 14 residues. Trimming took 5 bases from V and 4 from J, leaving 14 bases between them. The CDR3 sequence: CASSPRAFPYGYTF. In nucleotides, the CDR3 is TGTGCCAGTAGTCCCAGGGCGTTCCCCTATGGCTACACCTTC.

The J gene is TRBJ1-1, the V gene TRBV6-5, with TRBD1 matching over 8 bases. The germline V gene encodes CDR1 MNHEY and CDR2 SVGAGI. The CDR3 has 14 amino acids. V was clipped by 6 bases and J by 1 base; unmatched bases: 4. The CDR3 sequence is CASRGQGRNTEAFF. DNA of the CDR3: TGTGCCAGCAGAGGACAGGGAAGGAACACTGAAGCTTTCTTT.

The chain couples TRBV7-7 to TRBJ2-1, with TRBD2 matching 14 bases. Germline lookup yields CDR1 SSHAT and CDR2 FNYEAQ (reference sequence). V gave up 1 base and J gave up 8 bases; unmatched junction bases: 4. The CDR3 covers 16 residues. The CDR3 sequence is CASSLGVTSGRDEQFF. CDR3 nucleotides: TGTGCCAGCAGCTTAGGGGTGACTAGCGGGAGGGATGAGCAGTTCTTC. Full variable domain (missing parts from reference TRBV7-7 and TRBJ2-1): GAGVSQSPRYKVTKRGQDVTLRCDPISSHATLYWYQQALGQGPEFLTYFNYEAQPDKSGLPSDRFSAERPEGSISTLTIQRTEQRDSAMYRCASSLGVTSGRDEQFFGPGTRLTVL.

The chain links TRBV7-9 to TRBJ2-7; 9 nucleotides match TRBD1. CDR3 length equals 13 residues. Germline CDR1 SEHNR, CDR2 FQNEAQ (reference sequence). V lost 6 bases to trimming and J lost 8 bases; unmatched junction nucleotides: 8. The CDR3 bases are TGTGCCAGCAGACGGACAGGGGATAGTCAGCAGTACTTC. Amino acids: CASRRTGDSQQYF. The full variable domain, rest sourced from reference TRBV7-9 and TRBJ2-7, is DTGVSQNPRHKITKRGQNVTFRCDPISEHNRLYWYRQTLGQGPEFLTYFQNEAQLEKSRLLSDRFSAERPKGSFSTLEIQRTEQGDSAMYLCASRRTGDSQQYFGPGTRLTVT.

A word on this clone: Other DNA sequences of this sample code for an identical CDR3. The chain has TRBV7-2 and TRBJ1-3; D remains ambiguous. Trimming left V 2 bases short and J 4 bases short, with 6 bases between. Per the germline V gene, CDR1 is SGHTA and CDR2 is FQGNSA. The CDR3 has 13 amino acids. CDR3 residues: CASSLNRGNTIYF. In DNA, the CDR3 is TGTGCCAGCAGCTTAAACAGAGGAAACACCATATATTTT.

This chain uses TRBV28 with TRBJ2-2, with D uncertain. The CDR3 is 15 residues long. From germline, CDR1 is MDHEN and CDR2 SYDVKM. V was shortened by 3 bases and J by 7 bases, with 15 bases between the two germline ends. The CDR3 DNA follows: TGTGCCAGCAGTTTTATTCGGCGACGACTCGGGGAGCTGTTTTTT. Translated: CASSFIRRRLGELFF.

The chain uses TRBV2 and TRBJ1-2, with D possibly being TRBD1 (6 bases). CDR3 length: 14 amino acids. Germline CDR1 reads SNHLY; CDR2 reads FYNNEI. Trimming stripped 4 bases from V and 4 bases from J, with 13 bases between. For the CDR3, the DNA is TGTGCCAGCAGTGCGGAACAGGGCGGCTATGGCTACACCTTC. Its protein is CASSAEQGGYGYTF.

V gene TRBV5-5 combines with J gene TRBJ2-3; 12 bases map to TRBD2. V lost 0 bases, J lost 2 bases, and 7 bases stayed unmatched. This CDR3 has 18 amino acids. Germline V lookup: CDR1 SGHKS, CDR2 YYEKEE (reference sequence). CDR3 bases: TGTGCCAGCAGCTTGGGGCCGGGACTAGCGGGTTTCACAGATACGCAGTATTTT. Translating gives CASSLGPGLAGFTDTQYF.

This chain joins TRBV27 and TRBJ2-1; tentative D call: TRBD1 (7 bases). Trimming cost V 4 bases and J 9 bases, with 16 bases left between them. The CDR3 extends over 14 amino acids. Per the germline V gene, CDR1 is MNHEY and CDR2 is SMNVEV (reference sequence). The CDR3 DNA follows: TGTGCCAGCAGTTCGGGGTCAGGGGGAGGTGAGCAGTTCTTC. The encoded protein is CASSSGSGGGEQFF.

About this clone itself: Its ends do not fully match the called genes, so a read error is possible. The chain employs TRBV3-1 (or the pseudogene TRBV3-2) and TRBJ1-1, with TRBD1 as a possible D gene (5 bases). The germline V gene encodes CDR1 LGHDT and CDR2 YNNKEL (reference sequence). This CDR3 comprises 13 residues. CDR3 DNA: TGTGCCAGCAGCCAGGATCAGGGCACTGGAGCTTTCTTT. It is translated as CASSQDQGTGAFF.

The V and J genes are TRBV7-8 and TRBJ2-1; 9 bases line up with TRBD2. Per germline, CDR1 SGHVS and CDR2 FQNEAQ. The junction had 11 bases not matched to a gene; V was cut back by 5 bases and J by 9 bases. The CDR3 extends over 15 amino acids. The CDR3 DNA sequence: TGTGCCAGCAGCGCCACCCGCGGGGGGGCGGGTGAGCAGTTCTTC. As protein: CASSATRGGAGEQFF.

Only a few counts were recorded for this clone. The DNA for the CDR3 is TGTGCCATCAGTGAGTCCAATGCAGGGGAGGGGACCCAGCATTTT. Translating gives CAISESNAGEGTQHF. This sequence joins TRBV10-3 and TRBJ1-5; the D gene is possibly TRBD1 (6 bases). V lost 0 bases to trimming and J lost 11 bases, with 17 bases between them. Germline CDR1 ENHRY, CDR2 SYGVKD. The CDR3 totals 15 residues.

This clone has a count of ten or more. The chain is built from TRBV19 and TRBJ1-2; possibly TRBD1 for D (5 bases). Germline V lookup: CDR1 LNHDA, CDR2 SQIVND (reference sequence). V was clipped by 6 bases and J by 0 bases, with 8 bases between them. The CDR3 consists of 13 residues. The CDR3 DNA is TGTGCCAGTAGGACAGAAACTAACTATGGCTACACCTTC. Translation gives CASRTETNYGYTF.

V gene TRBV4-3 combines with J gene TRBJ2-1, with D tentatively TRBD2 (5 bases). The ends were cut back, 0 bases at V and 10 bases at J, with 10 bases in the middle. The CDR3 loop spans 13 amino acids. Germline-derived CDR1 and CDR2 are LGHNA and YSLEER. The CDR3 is CASSQDPQREQFF. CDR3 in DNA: TGCGCCAGCAGCCAAGACCCCCAGCGGGAGCAGTTCTTC.

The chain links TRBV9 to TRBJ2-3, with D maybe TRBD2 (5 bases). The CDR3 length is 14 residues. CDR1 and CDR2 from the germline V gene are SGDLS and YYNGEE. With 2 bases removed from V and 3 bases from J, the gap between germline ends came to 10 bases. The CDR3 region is CASSVSRGTDTQYF. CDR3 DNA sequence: TGTGCCAGCAGCGTTTCGAGAGGGACAGATACGCAGTATTTT.

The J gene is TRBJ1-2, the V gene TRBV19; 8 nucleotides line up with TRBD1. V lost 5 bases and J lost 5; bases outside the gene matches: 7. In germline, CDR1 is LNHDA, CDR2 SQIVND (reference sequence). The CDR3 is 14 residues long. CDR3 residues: CASSHHGTGYGYTF. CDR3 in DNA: TGTGCCAGTAGTCACCACGGGACAGGATATGGCTACACCTTC.

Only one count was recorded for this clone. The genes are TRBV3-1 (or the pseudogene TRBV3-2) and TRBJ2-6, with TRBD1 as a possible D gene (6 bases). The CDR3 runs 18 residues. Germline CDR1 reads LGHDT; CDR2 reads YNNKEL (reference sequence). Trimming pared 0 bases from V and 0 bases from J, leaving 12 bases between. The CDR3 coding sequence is TGTGCCAGCAGCCAAGAGGGGGCCTTAATCTCTGGGGCCAACGTCCTGACTTTC. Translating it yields CASSQEGALISGANVLTF.

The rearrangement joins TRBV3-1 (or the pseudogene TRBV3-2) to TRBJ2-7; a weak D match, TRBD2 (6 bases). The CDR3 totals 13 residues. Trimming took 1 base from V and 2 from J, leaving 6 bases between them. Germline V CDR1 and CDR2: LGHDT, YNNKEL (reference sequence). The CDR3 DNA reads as TGTGCCAGCAGCCAAGCGGGAGCCTACGAGCAGTACTTC. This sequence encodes CASSQAGAYEQYF.

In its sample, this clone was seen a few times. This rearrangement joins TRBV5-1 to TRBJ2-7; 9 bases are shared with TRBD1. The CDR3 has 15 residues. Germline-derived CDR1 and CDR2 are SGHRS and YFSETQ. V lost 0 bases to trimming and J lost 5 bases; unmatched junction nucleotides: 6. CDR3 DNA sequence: TGCGCCAGCAGCTTGGGTGGGACAGGGACCGACGAGCAGTACTTC. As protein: CASSLGGTGTDEQYF. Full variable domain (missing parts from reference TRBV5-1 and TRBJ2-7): KAGVTQTPRYLIKTRGQQVTLSCSPISGHRSVSWYQQTPGQGLQFLFEYFSETQRNKGNFPGRFSGRQFSNSRSEMNVSTLELGDSALYLCASSLGGTGTDEQYFGPGTRLTVT.

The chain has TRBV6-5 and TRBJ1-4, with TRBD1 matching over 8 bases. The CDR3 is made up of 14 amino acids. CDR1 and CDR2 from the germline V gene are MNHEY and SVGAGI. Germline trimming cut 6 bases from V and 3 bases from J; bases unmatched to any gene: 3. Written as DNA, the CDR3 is TGTGCCAGCAGCCAGGGGGCCGCTAATGAAAAACTGTTTTTT. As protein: CASSQGAANEKLFF.

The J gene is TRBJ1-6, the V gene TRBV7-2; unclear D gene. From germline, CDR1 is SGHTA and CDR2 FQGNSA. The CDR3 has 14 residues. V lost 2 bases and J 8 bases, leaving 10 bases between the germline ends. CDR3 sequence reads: CASSLSPIYSPLHF. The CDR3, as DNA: TGTGCCAGCAGCTTAAGCCCCATTTATTCACCCCTCCACTTT.

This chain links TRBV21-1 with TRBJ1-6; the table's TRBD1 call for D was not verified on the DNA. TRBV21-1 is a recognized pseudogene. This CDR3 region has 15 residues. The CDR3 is CARTGIGGNNSPLHF. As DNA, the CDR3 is TGTGCCAGGACAGGGATTGGGGGAAATAATTCACCCCTCCACTTT.